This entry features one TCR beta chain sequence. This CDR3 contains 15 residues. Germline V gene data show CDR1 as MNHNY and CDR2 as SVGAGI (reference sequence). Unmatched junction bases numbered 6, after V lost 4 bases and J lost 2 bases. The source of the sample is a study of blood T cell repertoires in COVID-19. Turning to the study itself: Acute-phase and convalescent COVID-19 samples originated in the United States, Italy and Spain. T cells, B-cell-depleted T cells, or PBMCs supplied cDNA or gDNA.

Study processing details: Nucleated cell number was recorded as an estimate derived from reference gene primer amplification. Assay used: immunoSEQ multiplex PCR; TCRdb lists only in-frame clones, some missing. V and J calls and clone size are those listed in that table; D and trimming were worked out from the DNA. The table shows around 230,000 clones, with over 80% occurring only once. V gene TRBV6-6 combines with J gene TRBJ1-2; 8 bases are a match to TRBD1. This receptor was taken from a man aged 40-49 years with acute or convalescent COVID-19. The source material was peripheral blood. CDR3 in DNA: TGTGCCAGCAGTTCGACTCGACAGGGGAACTATGGCTACACCTTC. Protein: CASSSTRQGNYGYTF.